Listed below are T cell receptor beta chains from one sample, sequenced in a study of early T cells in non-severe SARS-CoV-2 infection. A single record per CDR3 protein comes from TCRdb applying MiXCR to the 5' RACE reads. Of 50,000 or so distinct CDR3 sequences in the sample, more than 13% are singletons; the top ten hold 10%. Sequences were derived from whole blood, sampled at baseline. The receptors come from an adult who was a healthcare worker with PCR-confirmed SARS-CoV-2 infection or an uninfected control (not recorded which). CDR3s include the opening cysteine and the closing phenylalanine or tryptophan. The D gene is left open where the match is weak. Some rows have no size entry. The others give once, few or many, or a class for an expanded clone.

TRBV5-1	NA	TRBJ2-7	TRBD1	TGCGCCAGCAGCCTCACCGGGACAGGGGGCTACGAGCAGTACTTC	CASSLTGTGGYEQYF
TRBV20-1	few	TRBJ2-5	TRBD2	TGCAGTGCCCTACTAAGGACTAGCGGGAAGGGGAAGAAGACCCAGTACTTC	CSALLRTSGKGKKTQYF
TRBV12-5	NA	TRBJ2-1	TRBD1	TGTGCTAGTGGTCCGGGACAGGGGTCGCAGGAGCAGTTCTTC	CASGPGQGSQEQFF
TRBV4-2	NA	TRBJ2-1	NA	TGTGCCAGCAGCCCTCGGAGCGGAATTTACAATGAGCAGTTCTTC	CASSPRSGIYNEQFF
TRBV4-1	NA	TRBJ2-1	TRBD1	TGCGCCAGCAGCCAGAAGGGACAGGGGCTGGGTGAGCAGTTCTTC	CASSQKGQGLGEQFF
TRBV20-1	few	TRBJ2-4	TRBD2	TGCAGTGTTCACGGGGGGATGAGGGCCAAAAACATTCAGTACTTC	CSVHGGMRAKNIQYF
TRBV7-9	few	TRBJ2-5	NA	TGTGCCAGCAGCTCCTGGGCCCAAGAGACCCAGTACTTC	CASSSWAQETQYF
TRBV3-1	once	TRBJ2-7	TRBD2	TGTGCCAGCAGGGACACGACTAGCGGGAGGGTGCAGTACTTC	CASRDTTSGRVQYF
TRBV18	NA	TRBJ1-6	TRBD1	TGTGCCAGCTCACCATGGGACAGGGGGAATAATTCACCCCTCCACTTT	CASSPWDRGNNSPLHF
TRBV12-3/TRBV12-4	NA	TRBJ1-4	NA	TGTGCCAGCACCGACGGGAGGAATGAAAAACTGTTTTTT	CASTDGRNEKLFF
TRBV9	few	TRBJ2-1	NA	TGTGCCAGCAGCTTGCGGACTACCCCCTACGATGAGCAGTTCTTC	CASSLRTTPYDEQFF
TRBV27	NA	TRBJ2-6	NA	TGTGCCAGCAGTTCCCCCTCCCGCTCTGGGGCCAACGTCCTGACTTTC	CASSSPSRSGANVLTF
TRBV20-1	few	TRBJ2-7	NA	TGCAGTGCTAGTTCCACAGCTATAAGCTCCTACGAGCAGTACTTC	CSASSTAISSYEQYF
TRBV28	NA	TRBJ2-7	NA	TGTGCCAGCAGTTTATTGGTTTTGGGCGGACCCTCCTACGAGCAGTACTTC	CASSLLVLGGPSYEQYF
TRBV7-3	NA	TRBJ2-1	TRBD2	TGTGCCAGCAGCTTGGGGACTAGCCCGGCGTACAATGAGCAGTTCTTC	CASSLGTSPAYNEQFF
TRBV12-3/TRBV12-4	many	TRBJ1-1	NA	TGTGCCAGCCGGACGGGTTACACTGAAGCTTTCTTT	CASRTGYTEAFF
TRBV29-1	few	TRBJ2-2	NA	TGCAGCGTGGGACACCCATTGAACACCGGGGAGCTGTTTTTT	CSVGHPLNTGELFF
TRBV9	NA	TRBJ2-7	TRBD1	TGTGCCAGCAGCCCTCGGACAGGGGGAAGCGAGCAGTACTTC	CASSPRTGGSEQYF
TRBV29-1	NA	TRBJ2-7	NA	TGCAGCGTTGAGGAGACAGCTTCCTACGAGCAGTACTTC	CSVEETASYEQYF
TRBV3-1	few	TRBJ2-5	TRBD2	TGTGCCAGCAGCCAAGATTGGCGGGGGGGTAAAGAGACCCAGTACTTC	CASSQDWRGGKETQYF
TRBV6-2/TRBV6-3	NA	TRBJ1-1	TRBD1	TGTGCCAGCAGTTACAAGGACAGGGAAGCAGCTTTCTTT	CASSYKDREAAFF
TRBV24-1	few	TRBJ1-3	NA	TGTGCCACCTCCAACTCCGGGACCTCGAACACCATATATTTT	CATSNSGTSNTIYF
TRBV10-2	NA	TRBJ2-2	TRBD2	TGCGCCAGCAGAGGCGGACTAGCTCCTGGGGAGCTGTTTTTT	CASRGGLAPGELFF
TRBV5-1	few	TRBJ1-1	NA	TGCGCCAGCAGCTTGGGGGACACTCGATCCGAAGCTTTCTTT	CASSLGDTRSEAFF
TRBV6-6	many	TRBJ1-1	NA	TGTGCCAGCAGTTACATGGGGCAAAATGCTTTCTTT	CASSYMGQNAFF
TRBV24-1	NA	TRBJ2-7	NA	TGTGCCACCAGTGATGCCTACGAGCAGTACTTC	CATSDAYEQYF
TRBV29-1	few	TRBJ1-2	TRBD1	TGCAGCGTTGATCTGGCAGGGGGAGGCTACACCTTC	CSVDLAGGGYTF
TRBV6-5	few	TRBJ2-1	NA	TGTGCCAGCAGTTTCCGAGTACACACCAATGAGCAGTTCTTC	CASSFRVHTNEQFF
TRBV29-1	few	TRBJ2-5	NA	TGCAGCGTTGTTAAGGGGCAAGAGACCCAGTACTTC	CSVVKGQETQYF
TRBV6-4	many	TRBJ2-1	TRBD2	TGTGCCAGCAGTGACTCGACGGGGGGGTACAATGAGCAGTTCTTC	CASSDSTGGYNEQFF
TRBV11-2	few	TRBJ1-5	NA	TGTGCCAGCAGCTTAGGCTCGGGTCAGCCCCAGCATTTT	CASSLGSGQPQHF
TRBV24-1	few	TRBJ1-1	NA	TGTGCCACCAGTGACGGCGGATACACTGAAGCTTTCTTT	CATSDGGYTEAFF
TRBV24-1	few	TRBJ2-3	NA	TGTGCCACCAGTGGAAGTAAGGACGGGGCGGATACGCAGTATTTT	CATSGSKDGADTQYF
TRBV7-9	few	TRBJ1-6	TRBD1	TGTGCCAGCAGCAACCGACAGGGCAATAGGTCACCCCTCCACTTT	CASSNRQGNRSPLHF
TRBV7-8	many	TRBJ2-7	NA	TGTGCCAGCAGCTTAGTTAATAGCCGAGGGCACGAGCAGTACTTC	CASSLVNSRGHEQYF
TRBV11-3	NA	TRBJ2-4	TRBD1	TGTGCCAGCAGCTTAGGAGGGACAGGGGCCAAAAACATTCAGTACTTC	CASSLGGTGAKNIQYF
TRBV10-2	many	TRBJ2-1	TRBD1	TGCGCCAGCAGTTTGGACAGGGGATATTACAATGAGCAGTTCTTC	CASSLDRGYYNEQFF
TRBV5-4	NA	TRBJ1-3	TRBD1	TGTGCCAGCAGCGTTGGGACAGATCTCTCTGGAAACACCATATATTTT	CASSVGTDLSGNTIYF